This T cell receptor beta chain was sequenced during a study of shared clonotypes between healthy human individuals. Sequencing used immunoSEQ multiplex PCR; TCRdb keeps in-frame clones, though not all of them. The sample records 550,000 to 800,000 clones, about 92% being singletons. J lost 9 bases, V lost 4 bases, and 10 bases had no gene match. This CDR3 is 14 amino acids long. CDR1 and CDR2 (germline): SQVTM, ANQGSEA. Pooled CD45RO+ cells and CCR7-negative CD45RA+ TemRA cells made up CD8 memory. The sequence came from a man younger than 30 in good health. Some clones in this sample may be carry-over from other donors' samples. This sequence joins TRBV29-1 and TRBJ2-1, with TRBD2 matching 9 bases. Sequenced material: memory CD8+ T cells from PBMCs. Subset denoted: CD45RO+ cells pooled with CCR7-negative TemRA cells. The CDR3 nucleotides read TGCAGCGTTGTGGCTAGCGGGACCTGGGGTGAGCAGTTCTTC. Translation gives CSVVASGTWGEQFF.